Listed below are T cell receptor beta chains from one sample, sequenced in a study of blood T cell repertoires in COVID-19. Generated by immunoSEQ multiplex PCR, the TCRdb table keeps only in-frame clones and is missing some. The table has fewer than 200,000 clones, around 86% seen once. The sequencing input was peripheral blood. All receptors derive from a man aged 35 to 55 with active or convalescent COVID-19. CDR3s include the opening cysteine and the closing phenylalanine or tryptophan. The order of the fields is CDR3 protein, CDR3 DNA, CDR3 length, V gene, D gene, clone size, J gene. D genes are given only for firm matches. Size is omitted from some rows. Given values are once, few, many or a class for expanded clones.

CASSSLGTGGTGELFF	TGTGCCAGTAGTTCCCTCGGGACAGGGGGCACCGGGGAGCTGTTTTTT	16	TRBV19	TRBD1	-	TRBJ2-2
CASSVGGVVNEKLFF	TGTGCCAGCAGCGTAGGGGGCGTCGTGAATGAAAAACTGTTTTTT	15	TRBV9	-	-	TRBJ1-4
CASSKGTSGGVLQETQYF	TGCGCCAGCAGCAAAGGGACTAGCGGGGGAGTACTCCAAGAGACCCAGTACTTC	18	TRBV5-1	TRBD2	-	TRBJ2-5
CASSQDSRNNQPQHF	TGTGCCAGCAGCCAAGACAGCCGGAACAATCAGCCCCAGCATTTT	15	TRBV7-2	-	few	TRBJ1-5
CASSATGGNNEKLFF	TGTGCCAGCAGCGCCACAGGGGGAAATAATGAAAAACTGTTTTTT	15	TRBV9	TRBD1	few	TRBJ1-4
CATGQGEMNTEAFF	TGTGCCACGGGACAGGGGGAAATGAACACTGAAGCTTTCTTT	14	TRBV10-3	TRBD1	-	TRBJ1-1
CASSWGGSPLHF	TGTGCCAGCAGTTGGGGGGGTTCACCCCTCCACTTT	12	TRBV5-8	-	few	TRBJ1-6
CASSVTGGRTEAFF	TGTGCCAGCAGTGTAACAGGGGGCCGGACTGAAGCTTTCTTT	14	TRBV25-1	TRBD1	-	TRBJ1-1
CASSQDPSDRAYEQYF	TGCGCCAGCAGCCAAGACCCATCCGACAGGGCCTACGAGCAGTACTTC	16	TRBV4-1	TRBD1	-	TRBJ2-7
CAISESAQGLGNTIYF	TGTGCCATCAGTGAGTCGGCCCAGGGACTGGGAAACACCATATATTTT	16	TRBV10-3	-	once	TRBJ1-3
CASSLDQGANYGYTF	TGTGCCAGCAGCTTAGATCAGGGGGCTAACTATGGCTACACCTTC	15	TRBV11-2	TRBD1	few	TRBJ1-2
CASTVGEAVNSPLHF	TGTGCCAGTACTGTCGGAGAGGCCGTTAATTCACCCCTCCACTTT	15	TRBV19	-	-	TRBJ1-6
CASNPDYRGNNSPLHF	TGTGCCAGTAACCCTGATTACAGGGGAAATAATTCACCCCTCCACTTT	16	TRBV19	TRBD1	-	TRBJ1-6
CASSYDRNYGYTF	TGTGCCAGCAGTTACGACAGAAACTATGGCTACACCTTC	13	TRBV6-2/TRBV6-3	-	-	TRBJ1-2
CASSLSGNQPQHF	TGTGCCAGCAGCTTATCCGGCAATCAGCCCCAGCATTTT	13	TRBV11-1	-	-	TRBJ1-5
CASSYDRGRGKLFF	TGTGCCAGCAGTTACGACAGGGGACGGGGAAAACTGTTTTTT	14	TRBV6-2/TRBV6-3	TRBD1	once	TRBJ1-4
CAWSAKGVGGPGGEKLFF	TGTGCCTGGAGTGCTAAAGGGGTAGGAGGGCCTGGAGGGGAAAAACTGTTTTTT	18	TRBV30	-	-	TRBJ1-4
CASSQGGQETQYF	TGTGCCAGCAGCCAAGGAGGTCAAGAGACCCAGTACTTC	13	TRBV16	-	-	TRBJ2-5
CAWVRTGRMYGYTF	TGTGCCTGGGTAAGGACAGGGCGAATGTATGGCTACACCTTC	14	TRBV30	TRBD1	-	TRBJ1-2
CAIRGDRGDYGYTF	TGTGCCATCAGGGGGGACAGGGGTGACTATGGCTACACCTTC	14	TRBV10-3	TRBD1	-	TRBJ1-2
CASSWGQTEAFF	TGTGCCAGCAGCTGGGGACAGACTGAAGCTTTCTTT	12	TRBV5-4	TRBD1	once	TRBJ1-1
CASSPAVAGGQAQYF	TGTGCCAGCAGCCCCGCAGTAGCGGGGGGGCAGGCCCAGTACTTC	15	TRBV7-6	TRBD2	-	TRBJ2-5
CASSLGQGRPTANTGELFF	TGTGCCAGCAGCTTGGGACAGGGGAGGCCCACCGCGAACACCGGGGAGCTGTTTTTT	19	TRBV12-1	-	-	TRBJ2-2
CASSDPYSTGEGLNSPLHF	TGTGCCAGCAGCGACCCTTATTCGACAGGGGAAGGGCTTAATTCACCCCTCCACTTT	19	TRBV5-4	TRBD1	-	TRBJ1-6
CASSLDARQPQHF	TGCGCCAGCAGCTTGGACGCTCGGCAGCCCCAGCATTTT	13	TRBV5-1	-	-	TRBJ1-5
CASSDGLAGGPGTDTQYF	TGTGCCAGCAGTGACGGACTAGCGGGGGGGCCGGGCACAGATACGCAGTATTTT	18	TRBV6-1	TRBD2	-	TRBJ2-3
CASSSLPITVGNQPQHF	TGTGCCAGCAGTTCCCTCCCAATTACAGTGGGCAATCAGCCCCAGCATTTT	17	TRBV6-2/TRBV6-3	-	few	TRBJ1-5
CASSESLSTDTQYF	TGCGCCAGCAGTGAGAGCCTAAGCACAGATACGCAGTATTTT	14	TRBV10-2	-	few	TRBJ2-3
CASSQAPLTGTFSYEQYF	TGTGCCAGCAGCCAAGCCCCCTTGACAGGGACCTTCTCCTACGAGCAGTACTTC	18	TRBV3-1/TRBV3-2	TRBD1	-	TRBJ2-7
CASSLGALSSYEQYF	TGTGCCAGCAGCTTAGGAGCGCTTAGCTCCTACGAGCAGTACTTC	15	TRBV11-3	-	-	TRBJ2-7
CASRGQVNQPQHF	TGCGCCAGCAGGGGACAGGTCAATCAGCCCCAGCATTTT	13	TRBV10-2	TRBD1	-	TRBJ1-5
CASSSIYEQYF	TGTGCCAGCAGTTCTATCTACGAGCAGTACTTC	11	TRBV28	-	-	TRBJ2-7
CASSVAPANTGELFF	TGTGCCAGCAGCGTAGCGCCGGCGAACACCGGGGAGCTGTTTTTT	15	TRBV9	-	-	TRBJ2-2
CASSLGQHYGYTF	TGTGCCAGCAGCCTGGGACAGCACTATGGCTACACCTTC	13	TRBV7-3	TRBD1	-	TRBJ1-2
CASSLLAASRETQYF	TGTGCCAGCAGCCTCCTAGCGGCGTCAAGAGAGACCCAGTACTTC	15	TRBV11-1	TRBD2	-	TRBJ2-5
CAWSRSGPSTDTQYF	TGTGCCTGGAGCCGATCAGGCCCTAGCACAGATACGCAGTATTTT	15	TRBV30	-	-	TRBJ2-3
CASSLAPGTEAFF	TGTGCCAGCAGCTTAGCGCCGGGGACTGAAGCTTTCTTT	13	TRBV7-9	-	few	TRBJ1-1
CASSSLYRGNQPQHF	TGTGCCAGCAGTTCTCTTTACAGGGGGAATCAGCCCCAGCATTTT	15	TRBV6-2/TRBV6-3	TRBD1	-	TRBJ1-5
CASTLLQDTEAFF	TGTGCCAGCACCCTTTTACAAGACACTGAAGCTTTCTTT	13	TRBV12-3/TRBV12-4	-	-	TRBJ1-1
CASGTGESPLHF	TGTGCCAGTGGGACAGGGGAATCACCCCTCCACTTT	12	TRBV7-9	TRBD1	-	TRBJ1-6
CASSVGTGGEKLFF	TGTGCCAGCAGTGTCGGGACAGGGGGAGAAAAACTGTTTTTT	14	TRBV9	TRBD1	-	TRBJ1-4
CASSFQGRGELFF	TGCGCCAGCAGCTTTCAGGGGAGAGGGGAGCTGTTTTTT	13	TRBV5-1	-	once	TRBJ2-2
CASSLRNRQGGYTF	TGTGCCAGCAGCCTACGGAACAGACAGGGCGGCTACACCTTC	14	TRBV5-4	TRBD1	-	TRBJ1-2
CASSLDLAGTAYNEQFF	TGTGCCAGCAGCTTAGACTTAGCCGGGACAGCCTACAATGAGCAGTTCTTC	17	TRBV7-6	TRBD1	-	TRBJ2-1
CASSPPWLAGSTDTQYF	TGTGCCAGCAGTCCCCCCTGGCTAGCGGGGAGCACAGATACGCAGTATTTT	17	TRBV25-1	TRBD2	-	TRBJ2-3
CSARTGTYEQYF	TGCAGCGCCCGGACGGGGACCTACGAGCAGTACTTC	12	TRBV29-1	-	-	TRBJ2-7
CASSVVAGGSITQYF	TGTGCCAGCAGCGTAGTAGCGGGGGGATCTATTACGCAGTATTTT	15	TRBV9	TRBD2	few	TRBJ2-3
CASSTDGTRVEQYF	TGTGCCAGCAGCACCGATGGGACACGAGTCGAGCAGTACTTC	14	TRBV9	-	-	TRBJ2-7
CASSSPGGGQETQYF	TGTGCCAGCAGCTCTCCGGGGGGGGGCCAAGAGACCCAGTACTTC	15	TRBV7-6	TRBD2	-	TRBJ2-5
CASRRGFDQPQHF	TGTGCCAGCAGGAGGGGGTTCGACCAGCCCCAGCATTTT	13	TRBV28	-	-	TRBJ1-5
CASRLGGAHAYEQYF	TGCGCCAGCAGGCTTGGGGGGGCCCACGCCTACGAGCAGTACTTC	15	TRBV5-1	-	-	TRBJ2-7
CASSERQGSGNTIYF	TGCGCCAGCAGTGAAAGACAGGGCTCTGGAAACACCATATATTTT	15	TRBV10-2	TRBD1	-	TRBJ1-3
CASSSGTSGGTGETQYF	TGCGCCAGCAGCTCAGGGACTAGCGGGGGGACAGGGGAGACCCAGTACTTC	17	TRBV5-1	TRBD2	-	TRBJ2-5
CASSRNINYRDTEAFF	TGTGCCAGCAGCCGAAATATTAATTACAGGGACACTGAAGCTTTCTTT	16	TRBV11-2	-	-	TRBJ1-1